Listed below are T cell receptor beta chains from one sample, sequenced in a study of tumor-infiltrating lymphocytes in primary liver carcinoma. A single record per CDR3 protein comes from TCRdb applying MiXCR to the multiplex PCR reads. This sample has approximately 310,000 distinct CDR3 sequences, with about 60% found just once. Sequencing used peripheral blood. These receptors were taken from a man aged 35 to 55 with primary liver carcinoma and hepatitis B virus infection. Each CDR3 is given with its conserved first and last residue. The order of the fields is D gene, clone size, J gene, V gene, CDR3 DNA, CDR3 protein. D genes are given only for firm matches. Expanded clones get a size class; other rows say once, few or many, or leave the size out.

d_gene: .; abundance: medium-sized; j_gene: TRBJ1-3; v_gene: TRBV11-2; CDR3nt: TGTGCCAGCAGCTTAGATCGGGGGGACGGAAACACCATATATTTT; CDR3aa: CASSLDRGDGNTIYF
d_gene: .; abundance: many; j_gene: TRBJ2-7; v_gene: TRBV6-5; CDR3nt: TGTGCCAGCAGTTACGGTGGAGGGGCCCGCGGAGGGCAGTACTTC; CDR3aa: CASSYGGGARGGQYF
d_gene: .; abundance: .; j_gene: TRBJ2-1; v_gene: TRBV5-4; CDR3nt: TGTGCCAGCAGCTTGGGGACACTATCCTACAATGAGCAGTTCTTC; CDR3aa: CASSLGTLSYNEQFF
d_gene: TRBD2; abundance: .; j_gene: TRBJ2-5; v_gene: TRBV12-3/TRBV12-4; CDR3nt: TGTGTCAGCAGTTCGTTTCTGGGACTAGCGCGTATGGAGACCCAGTACTTC; CDR3aa: CVSSSFLGLARMETQYF
d_gene: .; abundance: many; j_gene: TRBJ1-2; v_gene: TRBV6-2/TRBV6-3; CDR3nt: TGTGCCAGCAGTTTAGCCGCAGGGCTCGGCTATGGCTACACCTTC; CDR3aa: CASSLAAGLGYGYTF
d_gene: .; abundance: many; j_gene: TRBJ2-7; v_gene: TRBV11-1; CDR3nt: TGTGCCAGGACCACGGGACGGTCCTCCTACGAGCAGTACTTC; CDR3aa: CARTTGRSSYEQYF
d_gene: .; abundance: .; j_gene: TRBJ2-3; v_gene: TRBV10-3; CDR3nt: TGTGTCATCAGTGAGTGGACAGATACGCAGTATTTT; CDR3aa: CVISEWTDTQYF
d_gene: .; abundance: many; j_gene: TRBJ2-4; v_gene: TRBV29-1; CDR3nt: TGCAGCGCTTCCCCAATAGCCAAAAACATTCAGTACTTC; CDR3aa: CSASPIAKNIQYF
d_gene: .; abundance: .; j_gene: TRBJ1-2; v_gene: TRBV29-1; CDR3nt: TGCATCGTTGAAGATCATCCCAGGGGCGGTGGCTACACCTTC; CDR3aa: CIVEDHPRGGGYTF
d_gene: .; abundance: .; j_gene: TRBJ1-1; v_gene: TRBV5-6; CDR3nt: TGTGCCAGCAGCTTGGCACAGGCAGGGGCTGAAGCATTCTTT; CDR3aa: CASSLAQAGAEAFF
d_gene: .; abundance: .; j_gene: TRBJ2-3; v_gene: TRBV11-3; CDR3nt: TGCGCCAGCAGCAGGGACACCCAAAGCACAGATACGCGGTATTTT; CDR3aa: CASSRDTQSTDTRYF
d_gene: TRBD1; abundance: .; j_gene: TRBJ2-7; v_gene: TRBV12-3/TRBV12-4; CDR3nt: TGTGCCAGCAGTTCCCGGGACAGGGGAACCTACGAGCAGTACTTC; CDR3aa: CASSSRDRGTYEQYF
d_gene: .; abundance: .; j_gene: TRBJ1-2; v_gene: TRBV7-9; CDR3nt: TGTGCCAGCAGCCACTCCGGGACAAATGGCTACACCTTC; CDR3aa: CASSHSGTNGYTF
d_gene: .; abundance: .; j_gene: TRBJ1-1; v_gene: TRBV30; CDR3nt: TGTACAGGAGGGAAGATGAACACTGAAGCTTTCTTT; CDR3aa: CTGGKMNTEAFF
d_gene: .; abundance: .; j_gene: TRBJ2-1; v_gene: TRBV28; CDR3nt: TGTGCCAGCAACACAGGGTTTTCCTACAATGAGCAGTTCTTC; CDR3aa: CASNTGFSYNEQFF
d_gene: TRBD2; abundance: .; j_gene: TRBJ2-2; v_gene: TRBV5-4; CDR3nt: TGTGCCAACAGCTTTGGGCGAAATAGGGCTAGCGGGGTCGGGGAGCTGTTTTTT; CDR3aa: CANSFGRNRASGVGELFF
d_gene: TRBD2; abundance: .; j_gene: TRBJ2-3; v_gene: TRBV12-3/TRBV12-4; CDR3nt: TGTGCCAGCAGTCTGGTGGCGGGAGGGGGAGATATGCAGTATTTT; CDR3aa: CASSLVAGGGDMQYF
d_gene: TRBD1; abundance: few; j_gene: TRBJ2-7; v_gene: TRBV30; CDR3nt: TGTGCCTGGATCACAGGGGGCTACGAGCAGTACTTC; CDR3aa: CAWITGGYEQYF
d_gene: .; abundance: .; j_gene: TRBJ2-1; v_gene: TRBV5-1; CDR3nt: TGCGCCAGCAGCTTGAATCCAGCCGGGGCCAATGAGCAGTTCTTC; CDR3aa: CASSLNPAGANEQFF